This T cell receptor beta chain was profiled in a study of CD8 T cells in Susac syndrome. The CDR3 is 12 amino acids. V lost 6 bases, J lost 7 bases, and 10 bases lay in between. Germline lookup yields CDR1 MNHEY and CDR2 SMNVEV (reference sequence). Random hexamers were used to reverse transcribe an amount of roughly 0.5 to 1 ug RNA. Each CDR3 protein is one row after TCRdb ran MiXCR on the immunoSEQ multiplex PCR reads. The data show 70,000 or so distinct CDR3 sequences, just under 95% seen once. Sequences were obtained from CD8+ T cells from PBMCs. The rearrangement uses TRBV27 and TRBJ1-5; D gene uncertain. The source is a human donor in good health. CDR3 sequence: CASSLNGQPQHF. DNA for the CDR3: TGTGCCAGCAGCCTCAATGGGCAGCCCCAGCATTTT.